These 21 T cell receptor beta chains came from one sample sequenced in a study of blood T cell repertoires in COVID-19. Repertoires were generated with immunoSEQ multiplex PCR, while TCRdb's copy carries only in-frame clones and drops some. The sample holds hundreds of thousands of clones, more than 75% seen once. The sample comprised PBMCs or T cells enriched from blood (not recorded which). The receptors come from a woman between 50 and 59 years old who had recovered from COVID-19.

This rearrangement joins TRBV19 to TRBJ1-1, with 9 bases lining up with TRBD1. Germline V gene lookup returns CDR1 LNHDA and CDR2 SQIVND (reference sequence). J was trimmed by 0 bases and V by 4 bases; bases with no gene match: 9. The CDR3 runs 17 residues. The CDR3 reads CASSSGTGIGMNTEAFF. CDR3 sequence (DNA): TGTGCCAGTAGTAGCGGGACAGGGATAGGAATGAACACTGAAGCTTTCTTT.

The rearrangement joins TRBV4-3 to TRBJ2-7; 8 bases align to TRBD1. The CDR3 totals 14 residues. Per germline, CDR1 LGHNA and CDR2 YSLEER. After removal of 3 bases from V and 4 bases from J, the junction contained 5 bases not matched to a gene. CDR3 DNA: TGCGCCAGCAGCCACCGGACAGGGTTTTACGAGCAGTACTTC. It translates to CASSHRTGFYEQYF.

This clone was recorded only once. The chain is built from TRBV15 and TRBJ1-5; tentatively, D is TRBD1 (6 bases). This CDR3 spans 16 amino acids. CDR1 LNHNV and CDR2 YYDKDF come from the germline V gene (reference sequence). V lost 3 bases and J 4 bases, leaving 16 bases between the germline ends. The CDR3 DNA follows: TGTGCCACCAGCAGTCCAGGACAGTCGCGTAATCAGCCCCAGCATTTT. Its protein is CATSSPGQSRNQPQHF.

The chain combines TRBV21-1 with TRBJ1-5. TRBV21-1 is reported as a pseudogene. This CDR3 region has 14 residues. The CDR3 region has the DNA TGTGCCAGCAGGTTTGCGGTCTTGGGTCAGCCCCAGCATTTT. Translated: CASRFAVLGQPQHF.

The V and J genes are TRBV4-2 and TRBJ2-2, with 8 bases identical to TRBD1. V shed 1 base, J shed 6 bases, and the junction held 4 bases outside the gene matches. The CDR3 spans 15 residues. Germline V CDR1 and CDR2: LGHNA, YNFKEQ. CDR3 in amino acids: CASSQATGEAGELFF. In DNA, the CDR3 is TGTGCCAGCAGCCAAGCGACAGGGGAGGCCGGGGAGCTGTTTTTT.

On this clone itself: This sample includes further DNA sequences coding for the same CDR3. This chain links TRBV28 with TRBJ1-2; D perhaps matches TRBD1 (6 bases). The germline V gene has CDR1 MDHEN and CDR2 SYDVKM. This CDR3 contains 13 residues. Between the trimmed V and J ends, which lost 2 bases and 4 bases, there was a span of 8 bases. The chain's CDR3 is CASSLQGSYGYTF. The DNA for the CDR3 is TGTGCCAGCAGTTTACAGGGGTCCTATGGCTACACCTTC.

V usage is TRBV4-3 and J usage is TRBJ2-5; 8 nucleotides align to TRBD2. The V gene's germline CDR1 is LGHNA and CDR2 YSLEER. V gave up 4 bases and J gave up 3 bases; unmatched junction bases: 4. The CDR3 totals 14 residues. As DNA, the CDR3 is TGCGCCAGCAGCCGATCGACTAGCGAAGAGACCCAGTACTTC. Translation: CASSRSTSEETQYF.

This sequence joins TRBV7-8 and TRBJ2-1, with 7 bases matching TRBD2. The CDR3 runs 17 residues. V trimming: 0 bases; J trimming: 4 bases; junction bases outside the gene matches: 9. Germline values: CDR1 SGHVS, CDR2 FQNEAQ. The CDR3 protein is CASSLADGLVRYNEQFF. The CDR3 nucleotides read TGTGCCAGCAGCTTAGCGGATGGACTAGTTAGGTACAATGAGCAGTTCTTC.

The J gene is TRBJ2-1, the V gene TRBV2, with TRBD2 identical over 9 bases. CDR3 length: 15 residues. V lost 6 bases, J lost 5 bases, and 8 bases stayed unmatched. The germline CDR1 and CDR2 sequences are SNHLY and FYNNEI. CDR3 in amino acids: CASRLASGVNNEQFF. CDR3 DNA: TGTGCCAGCAGGCTGGCTAGCGGGGTAAACAATGAGCAGTTCTTC.

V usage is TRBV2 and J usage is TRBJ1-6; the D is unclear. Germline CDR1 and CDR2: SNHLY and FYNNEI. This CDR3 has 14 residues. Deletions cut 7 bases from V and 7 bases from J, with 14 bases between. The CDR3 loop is CASTNEDSNSPLHF. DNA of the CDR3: TGTGCCAGCACCAATGAAGACTCGAATTCACCCCTCCACTTT.

The CDR3, as DNA: TGTGCCAGCAGTTACAGAGGCGGGCTGAGCTCCTACAATGAGCAGTTCTTC. Protein sequence: CASSYRGGLSSYNEQFF. The chain carries TRBV6-2 or TRBV6-3 and TRBJ2-1; D might be TRBD2 (5 bases). Germline V gene lookup returns CDR1 MNHEY and CDR2 SVGEGT. The CDR3 runs 17 residues. V lost 2 bases and J 0 bases, leaving 14 bases between the germline ends.

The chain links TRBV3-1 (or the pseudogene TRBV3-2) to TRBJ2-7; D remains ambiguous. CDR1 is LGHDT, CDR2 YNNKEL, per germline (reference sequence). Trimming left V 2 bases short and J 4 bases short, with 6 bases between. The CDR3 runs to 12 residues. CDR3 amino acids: CASSQSRYEQYF. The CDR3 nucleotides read TGTGCCAGCAGCCAATCTCGTTACGAGCAGTACTTC.

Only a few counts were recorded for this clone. CDR3 protein: CAALYRRGNTGELFF. The CDR3 DNA is TGTGCCGCCCTTTATCGGCGGGGGAACACCGGGGAGCTGTTTTTT. The gene calls are TRBV28 and TRBJ2-2; the D gene is possibly TRBD2 (6 bases). Trimming removed 11 bases from V and 1 base from J, with 17 bases in between. The germline V gene has CDR1 MDHEN and CDR2 SYDVKM. The CDR3 is made up of 15 amino acids.

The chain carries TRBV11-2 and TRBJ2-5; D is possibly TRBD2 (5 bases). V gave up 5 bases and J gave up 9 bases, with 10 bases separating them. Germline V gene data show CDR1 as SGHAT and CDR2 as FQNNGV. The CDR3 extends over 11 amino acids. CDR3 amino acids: CASSRPGAQYF. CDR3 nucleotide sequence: TGTGCCAGCAGCCGGCCCGGGGCCCAGTACTTC.

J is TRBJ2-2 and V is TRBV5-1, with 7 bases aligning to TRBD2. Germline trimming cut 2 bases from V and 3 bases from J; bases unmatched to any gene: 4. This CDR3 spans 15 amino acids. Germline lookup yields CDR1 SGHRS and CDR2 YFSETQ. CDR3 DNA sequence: TGCGCCAGCAGCTTCGCGGGAGAGGACACCGGGGAGCTGTTTTTT. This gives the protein CASSFAGEDTGELFF.

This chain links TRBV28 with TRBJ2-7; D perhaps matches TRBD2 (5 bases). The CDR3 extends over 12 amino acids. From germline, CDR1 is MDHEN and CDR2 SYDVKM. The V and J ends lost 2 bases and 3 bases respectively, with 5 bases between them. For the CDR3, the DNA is TGTGCCAGCAGTTTAGACTACTACGAGCAGTACTTC. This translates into CASSLDYYEQYF.

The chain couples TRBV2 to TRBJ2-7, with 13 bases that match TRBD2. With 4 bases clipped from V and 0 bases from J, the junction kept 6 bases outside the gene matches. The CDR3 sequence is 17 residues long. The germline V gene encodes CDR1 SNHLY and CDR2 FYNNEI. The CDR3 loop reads CASSGTSGSRGSYEQYF. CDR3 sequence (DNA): TGTGCCAGCAGTGGGACTAGCGGGAGCCGGGGCTCCTACGAGCAGTACTTC.

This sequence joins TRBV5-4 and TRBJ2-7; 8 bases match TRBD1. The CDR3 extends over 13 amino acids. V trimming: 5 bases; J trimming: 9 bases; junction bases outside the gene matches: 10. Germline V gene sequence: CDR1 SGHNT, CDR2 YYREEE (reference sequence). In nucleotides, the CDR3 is TGTGCCAGCAGGGAGACAGGGGCCGCGGGGCAGTACTTC. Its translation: CASRETGAAGQYF. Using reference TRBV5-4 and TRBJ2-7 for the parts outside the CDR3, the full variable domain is ETGVTQSPTHLIKTRGQQVTLRCSSQSGHNTVSWYQQALGQGPQFIFQYYREEENGRGNFPPRFSGLQFPNYSSELNVNALELDDSALYLCASRETGAAGQYFGPGTRLTVT.

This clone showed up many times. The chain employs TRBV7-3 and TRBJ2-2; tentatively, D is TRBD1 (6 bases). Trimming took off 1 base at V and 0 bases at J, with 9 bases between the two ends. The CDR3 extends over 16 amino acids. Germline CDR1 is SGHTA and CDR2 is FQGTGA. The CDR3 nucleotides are TGTGCCAGCAGCTTAATCCGGACAGCGAACACCGGGGAGCTGTTTTTT. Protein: CASSLIRTANTGELFF.

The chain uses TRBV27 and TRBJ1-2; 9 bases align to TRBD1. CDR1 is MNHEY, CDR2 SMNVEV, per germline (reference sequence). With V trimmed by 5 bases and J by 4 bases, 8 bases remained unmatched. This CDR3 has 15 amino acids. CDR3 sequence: CASSPGTGRGYGYTF. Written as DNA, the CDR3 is TGTGCCAGCAGTCCCGGGACAGGGAGGGGCTATGGCTACACCTTC.

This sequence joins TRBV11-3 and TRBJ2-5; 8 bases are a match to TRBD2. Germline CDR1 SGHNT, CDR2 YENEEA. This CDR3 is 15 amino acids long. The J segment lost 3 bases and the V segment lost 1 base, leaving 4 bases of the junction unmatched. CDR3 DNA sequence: TGTGCCAGCAGCTTAGGACTAGCGTCAGAAGAGACCCAGTACTTC. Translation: CASSLGLASEETQYF.